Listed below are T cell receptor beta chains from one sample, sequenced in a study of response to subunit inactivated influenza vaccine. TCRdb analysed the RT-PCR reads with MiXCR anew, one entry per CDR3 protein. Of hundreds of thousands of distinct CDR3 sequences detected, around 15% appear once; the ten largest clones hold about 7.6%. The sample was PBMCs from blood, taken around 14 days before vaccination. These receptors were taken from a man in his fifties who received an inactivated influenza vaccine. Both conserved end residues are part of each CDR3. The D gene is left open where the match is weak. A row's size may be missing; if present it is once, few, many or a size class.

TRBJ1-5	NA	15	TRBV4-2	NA	TGTGCCAGCAGCCAACAGTTTATGGGCAATCAGCCCCAGCATTTT	CASSQQFMGNQPQHF
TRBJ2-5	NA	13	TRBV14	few	TGTGCCAGCAGCCGGGGAGGCCGACAGACCCAGTACTTC	CASSRGGRQTQYF
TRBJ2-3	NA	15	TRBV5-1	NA	TGCGCCAGCAGCTTGGTTCTCAGATGGGCAGATACGCAGTATTTT	CASSLVLRWADTQYF
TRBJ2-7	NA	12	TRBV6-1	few	TGTGCCAGCCGACACTCCTTCGGGGAGCAGTACTTC	CASRHSFGEQYF
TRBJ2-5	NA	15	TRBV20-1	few	TGCAGTGCTAGAGATCCGACAGGAAGCTCCGGGGCCCAGTACTTC	CSARDPTGSSGAQYF
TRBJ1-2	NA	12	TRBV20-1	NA	TGCAGTGCTCAGGGTGGATCCTATGGCTACACCTTC	CSAQGGSYGYTF
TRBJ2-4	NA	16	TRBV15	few	TGTGCCACCAGCAGAGATCTAGGCAGGAGGGGCAACATTCAGTACTTC	CATSRDLGRRGNIQYF
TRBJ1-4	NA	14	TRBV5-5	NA	TGTGCCAGCAGCCCTGGACAGAGCAATGAAAAACTGTTTTTT	CASSPGQSNEKLFF
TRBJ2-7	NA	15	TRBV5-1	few	TGCGCCAGCAGCGGGGGGCTAACTCCTTCTCGGGAGCAGTACTTC	CASSGGLTPSREQYF
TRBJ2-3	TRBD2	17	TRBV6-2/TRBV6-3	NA	TGTGCCAGCAGTGACGGGACTAGCGGGAAACACACAGATACGCAGTATTTT	CASSDGTSGKHTDTQYF
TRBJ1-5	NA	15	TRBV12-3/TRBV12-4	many	TGTGCCAGCAGTTTTGGGTCGCCGAAGGATCAGCCCCAGCATTTT	CASSFGSPKDQPQHF
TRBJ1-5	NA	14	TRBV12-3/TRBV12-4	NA	TGTGCCAGCAGTCCCAGTTCCGACAATCAGCCCCAGCATTTT	CASSPSSDNQPQHF
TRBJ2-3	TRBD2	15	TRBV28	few	TGTGCCAGCAGCTCTTGGACTAGCGGGAGAGATACGCAGTATTTT	CASSSWTSGRDTQYF
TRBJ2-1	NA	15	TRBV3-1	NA	TGTGCCAGCAGCCAAGGGCGGGTGTCTTACAATGAGCAGTTCTTC	CASSQGRVSYNEQFF
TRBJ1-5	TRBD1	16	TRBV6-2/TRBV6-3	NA	TGTGCCAGCAGTTACGTTACAGGGGGATTGCGGCAGCCCCAGCATTTT	CASSYVTGGLRQPQHF
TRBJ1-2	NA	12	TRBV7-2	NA	TGTGCCAGCAGCCCCAGGGGTTTTGGCTACACCTTC	CASSPRGFGYTF
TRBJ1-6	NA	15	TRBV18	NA	TGTGCCAGCTCACCGAAGACAGGAGCCGACTCACCCCTCCACTTT	CASSPKTGADSPLHF
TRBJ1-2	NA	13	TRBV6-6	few	TGTGCCAGCAGCCAAACAGGGCGCTATGGCTACACCTTC	CASSQTGRYGYTF
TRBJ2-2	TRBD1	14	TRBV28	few	TGTGCCAGCAGTTGGGACAGCCGCACCGGGGAGCTGTTTTTT	CASSWDSRTGELFF
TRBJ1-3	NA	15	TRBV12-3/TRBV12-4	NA	TGTGCCAGCAGAGATACAAGGAGCTCTGGAAACACCATATATTTT	CASRDTRSSGNTIYF
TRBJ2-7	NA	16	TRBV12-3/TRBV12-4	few	TGTGCCAGCAGTTTTGGCGGGATTGGACCGGGTGGGGAGCAGTACTTC	CASSFGGIGPGGEQYF
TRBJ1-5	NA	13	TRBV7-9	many	TGTGCCAGCAGCTTAAACGGGGCTAGCCCCCAGCATTTT	CASSLNGASPQHF
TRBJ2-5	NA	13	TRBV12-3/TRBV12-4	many	TGTGCCAGCAGTGAATCCAATAAGGAGACCCAGTACTTC	CASSESNKETQYF
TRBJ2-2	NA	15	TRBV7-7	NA	TGTGCCAGCAGCTTAGGGGACACCTACACCGGGGAGCTGTTTTTT	CASSLGDTYTGELFF
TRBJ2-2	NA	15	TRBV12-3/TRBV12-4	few	TGTGCCAGCAGTTTTCGGTCAGGGCGGGCCGGGGAGCTGTTTTTT	CASSFRSGRAGELFF
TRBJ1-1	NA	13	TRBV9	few	TGTGCCAGCAGCGTAGTTGGGGACACTGAAGCTTTCTTT	CASSVVGDTEAFF
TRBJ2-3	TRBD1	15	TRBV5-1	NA	TGCGCCAGCAGCCGCGAGGGACAGGTAGCAGATACGCAGTATTTT	CASSREGQVADTQYF
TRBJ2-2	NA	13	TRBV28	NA	TGTGCCAGTATAAAAGCTCGCACCGGGGAGCTGTTTTTT	CASIKARTGELFF
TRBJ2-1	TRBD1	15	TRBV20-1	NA	TGCAGTGCTAGAGATGCACAGGGGGGTTACAATGAGCAGTTCTTC	CSARDAQGGYNEQFF
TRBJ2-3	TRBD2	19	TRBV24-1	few	TGTGCCACCAGTGATCCGGGGACTAGCGGGGGCTCCGGTGGCGATACGCAGTATTTT	CATSDPGTSGGSGGDTQYF
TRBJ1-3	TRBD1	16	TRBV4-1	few	TGCGCCAGCAGCCAAGATAACAGGGGGCCTGGAAACACCATATATTTT	CASSQDNRGPGNTIYF
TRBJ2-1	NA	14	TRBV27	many	TGTGCCAGCAGGACTATCAGGAGGGGTATTGAGCAGTTCTTC	CASRTIRRGIEQFF
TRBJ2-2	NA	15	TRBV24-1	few	TGTGCCACCAGTGTGGGACATCTAAACACCGGGGAGCTGTTTTTT	CATSVGHLNTGELFF
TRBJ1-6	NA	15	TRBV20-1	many	TGCAGTGCTAGAGCAGCCTCCCGCCTGAATTCACCCCTCCACTTT	CSARAASRLNSPLHF
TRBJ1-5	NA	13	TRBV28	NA	TGTGCCAGCACACGACAGCCGAATCAGCCCCAGCATTTT	CASTRQPNQPQHF
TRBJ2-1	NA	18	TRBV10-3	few	TGTGCCATCAGTGAGTCGTTCCTAGCGGACCATATCAGGGGTGAGCAGTTCTTC	CAISESFLADHIRGEQFF
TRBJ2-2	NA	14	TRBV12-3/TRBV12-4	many	TGTGCCAGCAGTTTCCGCGCGAACACCGGGGAGCTGTTTTTT	CASSFRANTGELFF
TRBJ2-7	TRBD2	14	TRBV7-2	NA	TGTGCCAGCACCTTAGCGGGTGTCCTATCCGAGCAGTACTTC	CASTLAGVLSEQYF
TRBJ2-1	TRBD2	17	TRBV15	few	TGTGCCACCAGCAGAGGAGCGGGAGCCCGATCCTACAATGAGCAGTTCTTC	CATSRGAGARSYNEQFF
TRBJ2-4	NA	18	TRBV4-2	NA	TGTGCCAGCAGCCAAGATTTGTCCGGCGTTGGGGGCAAAAACATTCAGTACTTC	CASSQDLSGVGGKNIQYF
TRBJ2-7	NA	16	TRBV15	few	TGTGCCACCAGCTTTGGTCCAATAGGACAGAACTACGAGCAGTACTTC	CATSFGPIGQNYEQYF
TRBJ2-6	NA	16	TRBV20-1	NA	TGCAGTGCTAGAACCTGGGGGGCTTCTGGGGCCAACGTCCTGACTTTC	CSARTWGASGANVLTF
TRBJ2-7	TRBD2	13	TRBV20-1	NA	TGCAGTGCTAGGGCTAGCGGTACCTACGAGCAGTACTTC	CSARASGTYEQYF
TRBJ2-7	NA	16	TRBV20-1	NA	TGCAGTGCTAGGGCCGGGCCAAGGGAGCCCAATTACGAGCAGTACTTC	CSARAGPREPNYEQYF
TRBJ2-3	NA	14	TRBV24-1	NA	TGTGCCACCAGTGAATACCGTAGGACAGATACGCAGTATTTT	CATSEYRRTDTQYF
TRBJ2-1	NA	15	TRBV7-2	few	TGTGCCAGCAGCCGGACTGTTGTATCCTACAATGAGCAGTTCTTC	CASSRTVVSYNEQFF
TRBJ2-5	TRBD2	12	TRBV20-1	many	TGCAGTGCTAGCGGGAGGCAAGAGACCCAGTACTTC	CSASGRQETQYF
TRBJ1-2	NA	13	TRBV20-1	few	TGCAGTGCTAGAGACCGGGACTACTATGGCTACACCTTC	CSARDRDYYGYTF
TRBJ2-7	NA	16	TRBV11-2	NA	TGTGCCAGCAGTAACGGCGGCAGGGTGAGCTCCTACGAGCAGTACTTC	CASSNGGRVSSYEQYF
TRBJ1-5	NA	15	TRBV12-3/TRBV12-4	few	TGTGCCAGCAGTTCGAGGGAGGCCCTGAATCAGCCCCAGCATTTT	CASSSREALNQPQHF
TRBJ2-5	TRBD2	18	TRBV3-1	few	TGTGCCAGCAGCCCGTTCATGCTTCCGGGACTAGCGGAAGAGACCCAGTACTTC	CASSPFMLPGLAEETQYF
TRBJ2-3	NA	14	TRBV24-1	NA	TGTGCCACCAGTAGAAGACGGAGCACAGATACGCAGTATTTT	CATSRRRSTDTQYF